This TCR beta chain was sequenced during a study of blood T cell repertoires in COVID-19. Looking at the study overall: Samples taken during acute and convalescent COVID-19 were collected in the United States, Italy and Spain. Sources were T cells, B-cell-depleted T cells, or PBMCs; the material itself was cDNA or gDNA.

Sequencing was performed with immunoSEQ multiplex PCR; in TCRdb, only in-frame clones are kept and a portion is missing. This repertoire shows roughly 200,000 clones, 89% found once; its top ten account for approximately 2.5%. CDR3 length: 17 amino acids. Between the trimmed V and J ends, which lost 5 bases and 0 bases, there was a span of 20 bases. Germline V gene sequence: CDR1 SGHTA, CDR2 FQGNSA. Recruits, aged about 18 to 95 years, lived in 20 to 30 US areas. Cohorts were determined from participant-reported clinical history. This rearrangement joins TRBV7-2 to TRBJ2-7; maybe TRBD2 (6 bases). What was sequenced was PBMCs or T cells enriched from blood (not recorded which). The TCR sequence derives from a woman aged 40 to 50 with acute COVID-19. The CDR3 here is CASSQAPGSGHSYEQYF. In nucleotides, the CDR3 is TGTGCCAGCAGCCAAGCCCCAGGGAGCGGGCACTCCTACGAGCAGTACTTC.